The 6 T cell receptor beta chains listed next were all sequenced from one sample in a study of CD8+ T cells in alopecia areata. Stated treatment: oral pan-JAK inhibitor, 5-10 mg twice daily. In each case, RNA was isolated and then reverse transcribed into cDNA as the sequencing template. Here immunoSEQ multiplex PCR was the method, and the copy in TCRdb shows in-frame clones only, minus some. Here the sample spans more than 150,000 clones, roughly three fifths being singletons. Sequencing was performed on CD8+ T cells sorted from blood, taken at week 24, from a patient treated with tofacitinib. These receptors all come from a human donor with alopecia areata.

The V and J genes are TRBV9 and TRBJ1-2; D is undetermined. The CDR3 loop spans 12 amino acids. Trimming stripped 1 base from V and 8 bases from J, with 9 bases between. CDR1 SGDLS and CDR2 YYNGEE come from the germline V gene. Here the CDR3 reads CASSVRARGYTF. CDR3 bases: TGTGCCAGCAGCGTACGGGCGCGAGGCTACACCTTC. The full variable domain, in which reference TRBV9 and TRBJ1-2 provide the parts outside the CDR3, is DSGVTQTPKHLITATGQRVTLRCSPRSGDLSVYWYQQSLDQGLQFLIQYYNGEERAKGNILERFSAQQFPDLHSELNLSSLELGDSALYFCASSVRARGYTFGSGTRLTVV.

In its sample, this clone was seen a few times. The genes are TRBV27 and TRBJ2-5; TRBD1 is a possible D gene (7 bases). CDR3 length equals 14 residues. The germline V gene encodes CDR1 MNHEY and CDR2 SMNVEV (reference sequence). V was shortened by 8 bases and J by 4 bases, with 17 bases between the two germline ends. This CDR3 reads CASSQGGTAETQYF. CDR3 nucleotides: TGTGCCAGCTCCCAAGGAGGGACAGCAGAGACCCAGTACTTC.

This chain joins TRBV7-9 and TRBJ2-3; weak D call: TRBD2 (6 bases). This CDR3 is built from 14 residues. Trimming removed 2 bases from V and 9 bases from J, with 15 bases in between. In germline, CDR1 is SEHNR, CDR2 FQNEAQ (reference sequence). CDR3 amino acids: CASSLSSGGKTQYF. CDR3 nucleotide sequence: TGTGCCAGCAGCTTAAGTAGTGGAGGGAAAACGCAGTATTTT.

This clone has a handful of counts. The chain carries TRBV29-1 and TRBJ2-2; no reliable D call. V was clipped by 4 bases and J by 6 bases, with 6 bases between them. The CDR3 loop spans 11 amino acids. Germline CDR1 SQVTM, CDR2 ANQGSEA. This CDR3 is CSVVRSGELFF. The DNA of the CDR3 is TGCAGCGTTGTTCGGTCCGGGGAGCTGTTTTTT.

On this clone itself: In the same sample, other DNA sequences code for this CDR3. The V gene is TRBV4-1, the J gene TRBJ2-7; no clear D. Between the trimmed V and J ends, which lost 0 bases and 4 bases, there was a span of 4 bases. The CDR3 loop spans 12 amino acids. CDR1 is MGHRA, CDR2 YSYEKL, per germline. CDR3 sequence (DNA): TGCGCCAGCAGCCAAGACGGGTACGAGCAGTACTTC. This codes for CASSQDGYEQYF.

V gene TRBV10-3 combines with J gene TRBJ1-5, with a weak D call TRBD1 (5 bases). Trimming took 0 bases from V and 3 from J, leaving 9 bases between them. This CDR3 region has 15 residues. Germline CDR1 and CDR2: ENHRY and SYGVKD. The CDR3 sequence is CAISESGQNNQPQHF. The CDR3 DNA reads as TGTGCCATCAGTGAGTCGGGGCAGAACAATCAGCCCCAGCATTTT.